This record looks at one T cell receptor (beta chain) sequence and its context. Which antigen it targets is not known. Within one base of it there is no much larger clone, and no base qualities were kept. Libraries were constructed by the immunoSEQ multiplex PCR assay. The multiplex PCR relied on a mix of 60 forward primers for TCR Vbeta segments and 13 reverse primers for TCR Jbeta segments. The CDR3 region of rearranged TCR beta genes was amplified from genomic DNA by a multiplex PCR assay. The Illumina HiSeq System was used to sequence the amplified TCR beta libraries as 87-base-pair reads. For the original study's pipeline: A later analysis counted some 74 million unique TCR beta chains across the 666 repertoires, and some 11 million of these chains were shared by at least two donors. A nearest-neighbor algorithm error-corrected the raw reads and collapsed the reads into unique sequences, merging closely related sequences to remove PCR and sequencing errors. Alignment of CDR3 sequences to IMGT reference sequences was used to assign V, D and J gene segments. Each retained sequence needed at least a six-nucleotide match to both a V gene segment and a J gene segment. A rearrangement counted as productive if the CDR3 had no stop codons and remained in frame with V and J, and every other rearrangement counted as non-productive. CDR3 was defined according to IMGT convention as the region running from the second conserved V-encoded cysteine to the conserved J-encoded phenylalanine. The earlier analysis of about 570 of the donors excluded any sequence lacking an unambiguous match to a single V gene segment. An earlier analysis of a few hundred of the donors classified V segments as functional when productive rearrangements were above 56.7% and as segregating when the standard deviation between donors was above 5%. To diagnose cytomegalovirus status from the catalog of TCR beta chain sequences, a statistical classification framework was built. In a later analysis, TCR nucleotide sequences were compared against IMGT/GENE-DB human TR gene sequences so that V and J genes could be assigned. In a later analysis, CDR3 sequences and most-parsimonious VDJ recombination scenarios were assigned using the TCRdist pipeline. In a later analysis, each TCR beta chain was defined by its CDR3 amino acid sequence together with its V-gene family, and reads lacking a unique V-gene family were excluded. To address suspected cross-contamination and a sequencing artifact, a later analysis removed approximately 600 highly shared, low-generation-probability nucleotide sequences. In a later analysis, a clonal expansion index for each public chain was calculated from normalized within-repertoire ranks of inferred template counts. In a later analysis, generation probabilities were computed with a VDJ recombination model fitted to out-of-frame rearrangements, and the resulting probabilities were checked against IGoR. In a later analysis, hypergeometric tests were used to score TCR-TCR, TCR-HLA and TCR-CMV co-occurrence, with a repertoire-size bias correction applied to TCR pairs. To estimate false discovery rates, a later analysis permuted the HLA or CMV assignments 20 times. In a later analysis, co-occurring TCRs were grouped using DBSCAN, with TCRdist sequence similarity added in when clustering inside HLA-allele-positive subsets. Repertoires with fewer than 30,000 or more than 120,000 public chains, plus five repertoires with anomalous nucleotide sharing, were excluded from co-occurrence clustering. Imported from immuneACCESS, the table was reduced by TCRdb to in-frame sequences with V and J called. These copies leave out some clones; in studies compared against another copy, an unresolved V gene accounts for under half, and the cause of the remainder is not known. V, J and clone size are those of that table, while D and trimming were read from the DNA. The sample data list 60,000 to 75,000 clones, and roughly nine tenths of these were observed just once. The top ten clonotypes cover about 12% of the sample.

This record belongs to a study of cytomegalovirus exposure and HLA in healthy donors (dated by TCRdb to the late 2010s). For the study in its entirety: According to an earlier analysis of a few hundred of the donors, some 180 million T cells yielded some 110 million unique TCR beta sequences and 276 Gb of sequence data. Across 300 to 500 genotyped donors of the cohort, an average of approximately 240,000 unique TCR beta nucleotide sequences per donor were sequenced, and 15% to 20% of those sequences were non-productive. The T cell repertoires of 550 to 850 subjects were profiled by immunosequencing and related to cytomegalovirus serostatus. The aim of the study was to test whether cataloging public T cell receptors could identify signatures of past pathogen exposure. Genome-wide SNP genotypes for about 55% of the roughly 670 donors were used in a later genetic analysis, which treated that subset as a discovery cohort. Roughly 5 DR-DQ haplotypes were handled as single units for association and clustering because linkage in the cohort was strong. The later analysis used no new phenotypic data to find candidate immune exposures, relying instead on TCR beta sequences and their occurrence across donors. To study patterns of TCR occurrence, a later analysis re-analyzed previously published TCR beta repertoires from under 750 donors and added high-resolution HLA genotyping. All discovery cohort repertoires had been generated using a single sequencing platform. The number of typed donors differed by locus: about 620-640 for A, B, C, DRB1 and DQB1; about 520 for DQA1; 606 for DPA1; and some 430 for DPB1. Of the roughly 400 genotyped donors, 81% fell in the genetic ancestry cluster associated with self-reported Caucasian donors. In addition to the first cohort of approximately 670 subjects, a separate validation cohort of some 120 different subjects was used. Donor age, sex, ethnicity and CMV serostatus were compiled together with the repertoire data. An earlier analysis of approximately 630 of the donors applied high-throughput TCR beta sequencing to assess whether each TCR beta V gene segment acted as functional or pseudogenic. High-throughput TCR immunosequencing, statistical association of individual TCRs with disease status, and machine learning were combined to predict cytomegalovirus infection status. Both class I and class II loci were covered by HLA typing, at four-digit resolution. An early release that covered more than 550 HLA-typed donors contained about 290 gigabases of sequencing data and roughly 84 million unique TCR sequences.

The cohort was made up of 666 healthy bone marrow donors. At the time of sampling, all cohort members were nominally healthy, though unrecorded immune exposures were likely present. The donor tested CMV seropositive and was one of the 289 seropositive cohort members. A peripheral blood sample was provided by each donor, and peripheral blood mononuclear cells were used for TCR beta sequencing. Genomic DNA was extracted from the blood cell samples with the Qiagen DNeasy Blood Extraction Kit. Taken from the germline V gene, the CDR1 and CDR2 loops are SGDLS and YYNGEE. The CDR3, from cysteine to phenylalanine, totals 13 residues. The kept DNA is CDR3 alone, 39 bases in frame from the first base. V loses 2 bases, J loses 9 bases, and the germline ends lie 12 bases apart. Study-wide conclusions, independent of this receptor: A later analysis found that HLA-associated TCR beta chains were more clonally expanded and had lower generation probabilities than equally common non-associated chains. The 87-base-pair reads could not distinguish some IMGT-functional V segments, including TRBV6-2 and TRBV6-3, so those segments were excluded. The only immune exposure information available for the cohort was CMV serostatus. The authors suggested that the approach could potentially be extended to other disease states and immunological phenotypes. A later genetic analysis reported fewer N-insertions in productive TCRs among donors in an Asian-associated ancestry cluster than the roughly 690-donor mean. The classifier was reported to diagnose cytomegalovirus status with high specificity and sensitivity in both the original and validation cohorts. In a later analysis, several top co-occurrence clusters were reported to appear linked to parvovirus B19, influenza, CMV and Epstein-Barr virus. HLA typing was unavailable for some donors at each locus, so association tests used only the typed subset. Presence/absence analyses assumed roughly uniform sequencing depth across donors, an assumption that may not hold. Most TCR sequences were observed very rarely across donors, whereas some public TCRs were present in many individuals. This cohort had only TCR beta chains sequenced, and the lack of alpha or paired-chain data limited which features could be detected. A further reported finding was that TCR beta sequences accurately predicted the HLA-A and HLA-B alleles for most subjects in the first cohort. In a later analysis, the rate of TCR association differed among HLA loci, with DRB1 alleles having the most associated TCRs and HLA-C alleles having the fewest. In a later analysis, most CMV-associated TCR beta chains were found to appear HLA-restricted, with HLA associations seemingly driven largely by CMV exposure. A few of the identified cytomegalovirus-associated TCR beta chains were confirmed in vitro to be specific for cytomegalovirus antigens. A cluster of highly shared sequence variants was judged likely to be a technical artifact of the sequencing pipeline. The study gave a list of some 150 TCR beta chains associated with cytomegalovirus. Linkage disequilibrium might explain the correlated functional status among segregating V segments, but an unknown experimental factor could not be excluded. At a false discovery rate of 0.05, a later analysis linked 15,000 to 20,000 TCR beta sequences to specific HLA alleles. Over 15 rarely observed V segments, including chromosome 9 orphons, were excluded from the earlier analysis of approximately 500 of the donors because counts were too low. V-gene and J-gene trimming of TCR beta chains was associated with a missense DCLRE1C variant in a later genetic analysis, and the association was replicated in an independent cohort. In an earlier analysis of some 540 of the donors, most TCR beta V segments appeared in productive rearrangements about 87% or about 30% of the time, broadly matching IMGT annotations. Assigning TCR associations to individual alleles was difficult when HLA alleles, especially DR and DQ, strongly co-occurred.

The sequencing input was PBMCs. The origin of this receptor is a woman aged 25-40 years in good health and CMV-seropositive. The sequence joins TRBV9 to TRBJ2-1, with TRBD2 perhaps the D gene, on 7 matching bases. The DNA sequence is given as TGTGCCAGCAGCGTTGGGGGGGGCGCTGAGCAGTTCTTC. The translation is CASSVGGGAEQFF.